This entry concerns a single T cell receptor (beta chain). These data originate in a study of PD-1 blockade in classical Hodgkin lymphoma. In every patient, relapse followed autologous stem cell transplantation, while exposure to brentuximab vedotin differed. Produced via immunoSEQ multiplex PCR; TCRdb's table is partial and in-frame only. The sample holds some 11,000 clones, more than 75% seen once. Germline values: CDR1 DFQATT, CDR2 SNEGSKA (reference sequence). The CDR3 is 11 residues long. This receptor was obtained from a human donor with classical Hodgkin lymphoma. The chain couples TRBV20-1 to TRBJ2-3; maybe TRBD2 (6 bases). The source material was peripheral blood mononuclear cells (PBMCs), sampled at baseline. CDR3 sequence (DNA): TGCAGGGGAGGTGACGCAGATACGCAGTATTTT. Translated: CRGGDADTQYF.